This T cell receptor beta chain was identified in a study of T cell responses to AZD1222 COVID-19 vaccine. Findings of the study overall: Unmutated regions of variants are reportedly targeted by nearly half of spike-specific TCRs.

Profiled with immunoSEQ multiplex PCR; TCRdb holds only in-frame clones, not every one. The table records roughly 100,000 clones, 90% of them present only once. Comments on this clone: What it recognizes is unknown.

Trimming left V 2 bases short and J 5 bases short, with 9 bases between. CDR1 SGHVS and CDR2 FQNEAQ come from the germline V gene. CDR3 length: 13 residues. The chain couples TRBV7-8 to TRBJ1-1; D call uncertain. This specimen was peripheral blood, taken on day 0 of AZD1222 vaccination. This receptor was obtained from an adult in good health. The CDR3 DNA reads as TGTGCCAGCAGCTTACAGGTCCAGACTGAAGCTTTCTTT. Translated: CASSLQVQTEAFF.